Following are 12 T cell receptor beta chains from one sample sequenced in a study of T-cell reconstitution after alpha-beta-depleted transplantation in children. As it was prepared, the TCRbeta library received unique molecular identifiers. TCRdb processed the PCR reads anew with MiXCR; each CDR3 protein has one entry. This table holds around 440,000 distinct CDR3 sequences, around 15% found once. The specimen comprised PBMCs, mostly from graft donor cells, sampled 360 days after TCRalphabeta/CD19-depleted stem cell transplant. These receptors came from a boy under three years old who had a stem cell transplant for Wiskott-Aldrich syndrome, so the T cells may come from the graft donor.

The V and J genes are TRBV20-1 and TRBJ2-7, with a tentative D call TRBD1 (5 bases). CDR3 length: 13 amino acids. The ends were cut back, 6 bases at V and 3 bases at J, with 15 bases in the middle. From germline, CDR1 is DFQATT and CDR2 SNEGSKA (reference sequence). CDR3 sequence: CSAWPDRSYEQYF. The CDR3 nucleotides read TGCAGTGCCTGGCCAGACAGAAGCTACGAGCAGTACTTC.

Written as DNA, the CDR3 is TGTGCCAGTCTATCTGGCGGGTGCAATCAGCCCCAGCATTTT. Protein product: CASLSGGCNQPQHF. The chain employs TRBV6-2 or TRBV6-3 and TRBJ1-5; unclear D gene. The CDR3 covers 14 residues. The ends were cut back, 9 bases at V and 2 bases at J, with 14 bases in the middle. Germline CDR1 reads MNHEY; CDR2 reads SVGEGT.

This sequence joins TRBV5-1 and TRBJ1-1; D call uncertain. The CDR3 runs to 14 residues. Germline V gene lookup returns CDR1 SGHRS and CDR2 YFSETQ. The ends were cut back, 6 bases at V and 0 bases at J, with 12 bases in the middle. The CDR3 region is CASTDAGMNTEAFF. CDR3 nucleotides: TGCGCCAGCACGGATGCGGGCATGAACACTGAAGCTTTCTTT.

The chain is built from TRBV2 and TRBJ1-6, with D possibly TRBD1 on 5 matching bases. The germline V gene encodes CDR1 SNHLY and CDR2 FYNNEI. V shed 7 bases and J shed 9 bases, with 13 bases lying between them. The CDR3 loop spans 13 amino acids. Here the CDR3 reads CASTGYRTSPLHF. In DNA form, the CDR3 reads TGTGCCAGCACGGGGTACAGGACTTCACCCCTCCACTTT.

V is TRBV11-1 and J is TRBJ1-1; 10 bases are shared with TRBD1. Trimming took 4 bases from V and 0 from J; bases not matched to a gene: 14. Germline V gene sequence: CDR1 SGHAT, CDR2 FQDESV (reference sequence). The CDR3 contains 19 residues. DNA of the CDR3: TGTGCCAGCAGCTCAGGACTCAGGACAGGGGGTTCTTTGAACACTGAAGCTTTCTTT. This sequence encodes CASSSGLRTGGSLNTEAFF.

The chain's CDR3 is CASSTHPEGYTF. CDR3 DNA sequence: TGTGCCAGCAGCACCCATCCGGAAGGCTACACCTTC. The chain links TRBV7-9 to TRBJ1-2; D is unclear. V lost 5 bases to trimming and J lost 8 bases, with 12 bases between them. The CDR3 is made up of 12 amino acids. Looked up from germline, CDR1 is SEHNR and CDR2 is FQNEAQ (reference sequence).

The chain couples TRBV2 to TRBJ2-1, with D unresolved. The ends were cut back, 5 bases at V and 9 bases at J, with 14 bases in the middle. This CDR3 comprises 13 residues. CDR1 and CDR2 (germline): SNHLY, FYNNEI. This CDR3 is CASSPQRLGEQFF. The CDR3 DNA follows: TGTGCCAGCAGTCCACAGAGGCTTGGTGAGCAGTTCTTC.

This clonotype occurred a few times. J is TRBJ2-1 and V is TRBV20-1, with TRBD1 matching 7 bases. The CDR3 loop spans 15 amino acids. V lost 5 bases, J lost 4 bases, and 11 bases stayed unmatched. Germline CDR1 is DFQATT and CDR2 is SNEGSKA (reference sequence). CDR3 bases: TGCAGTGCTCGTCCGGGACAGATTTTTTACAATGAGCAGTTCTTC. Translation gives CSARPGQIFYNEQFF.

This sequence joins TRBV27 and TRBJ2-2; D may be TRBD1 (6 bases). V was clipped by 6 bases and J by 6 bases, with 14 bases between them. Germline V gene sequence: CDR1 MNHEY, CDR2 SMNVEV (reference sequence). This CDR3 region has 14 residues. For the CDR3, the DNA is TGTGCCAGCAGATACAGGGTTTCAGCCGGGGAGCTGTTTTTT. The encoded protein is CASRYRVSAGELFF.

The rearrangement links TRBV7-9 to TRBJ1-1, with D possibly TRBD1 on 6 matching bases. V gave up 5 bases and J gave up 6 bases, with 19 bases separating them. This CDR3 is 15 amino acids long. In germline, CDR1 is SEHNR, CDR2 FQNEAQ (reference sequence). The CDR3 spells CASSHLGRGRAEAFF. In nucleotides, the CDR3 is TGTGCCAGCAGCCACCTCGGCAGGGGTAGAGCTGAAGCTTTCTTT. The variable domain in full, with the rest retrieved from reference TRBV7-9 and TRBJ1-1, is DTGVSQNPRHKITKRGQNVTFRCDPISEHNRLYWYRQTLGQGPEFLTYFQNEAQLEKSRLLSDRFSAERPKGSFSTLEIQRTEQGDSAMYLCASSHLGRGRAEAFFGQGTRLTVV.

The V call is TRBV12-3 or TRBV12-4, the J call TRBJ2-7, with TRBD2 as a possible D gene (6 bases). The CDR3 extends over 12 amino acids. V was clipped by 5 bases and J by 6 bases, with 11 bases between them. The CDR3 DNA sequence: TGTGCCAGCAGTCTAAGACTAGGCGAGCAGTACTTC. This gives the protein CASSLRLGEQYF.

This clonotype was counted only a few times. This sequence joins TRBV11-2 and TRBJ1-2; D is uncertain. V was cut by 1 base and J by 1 base, with 7 bases left in between. This CDR3 is 14 amino acids long. Germline values: CDR1 SGHAT, CDR2 FQNNGV. The CDR3 nucleotides read TGTGCCAGCAGCTTAGCGGAGGGTAACTATGGCTACACCTTC. This codes for CASSLAEGNYGYTF.